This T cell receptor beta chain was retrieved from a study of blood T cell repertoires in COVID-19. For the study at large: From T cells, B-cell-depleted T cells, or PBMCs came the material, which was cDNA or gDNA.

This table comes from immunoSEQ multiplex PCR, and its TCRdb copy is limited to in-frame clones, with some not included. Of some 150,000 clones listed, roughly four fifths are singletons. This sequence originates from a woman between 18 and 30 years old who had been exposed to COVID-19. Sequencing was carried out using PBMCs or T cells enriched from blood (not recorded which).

The CDR3 loop is CASSLRDQPQHF. Here the CDR3 DNA reads TGTGCCAGCAGCTTACGGGATCAGCCCCAGCATTTT. This rearrangement joins TRBV7-2 to TRBJ1-5; D uncertain. Between the trimmed V and J ends, which lost 2 bases and 5 bases, there was a span of 4 bases. This CDR3 has 12 amino acids. Germline values: CDR1 SGHTA, CDR2 FQGNSA. The full variable domain, with the rest looked up from reference TRBV7-2 and TRBJ1-5, is GAGVSQSPSNKVTEKGKDVELRCDPISGHTALYWYRQSLGQGLEFLIYFQGNSAPDKSGLPSDRFSAERTGGSVSTLTIQRTQQEDSAVYLCASSLRDQPQHFGDGTRLSIL.